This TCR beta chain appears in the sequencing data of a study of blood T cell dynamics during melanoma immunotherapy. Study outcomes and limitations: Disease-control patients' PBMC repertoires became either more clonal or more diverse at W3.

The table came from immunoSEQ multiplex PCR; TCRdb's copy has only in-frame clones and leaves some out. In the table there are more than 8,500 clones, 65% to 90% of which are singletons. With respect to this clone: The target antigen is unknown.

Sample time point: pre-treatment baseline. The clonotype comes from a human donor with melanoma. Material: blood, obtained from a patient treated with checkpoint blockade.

This chain's CDR3 is CASATEAGVPYEQYF. The CDR3 region has the DNA TGTGCCAGCGCCACGGAAGCGGGGGTTCCCTACGAGCAGTACTTC. The chain is built from TRBV10-3 and TRBJ2-7; TRBD2 matches 8 bases. Germline V gives CDR1 ENHRY, CDR2 SYGVKD. Germline trimming cut 10 bases from V and 2 bases from J; bases unmatched to any gene: 13. CDR3 length: 15 amino acids.